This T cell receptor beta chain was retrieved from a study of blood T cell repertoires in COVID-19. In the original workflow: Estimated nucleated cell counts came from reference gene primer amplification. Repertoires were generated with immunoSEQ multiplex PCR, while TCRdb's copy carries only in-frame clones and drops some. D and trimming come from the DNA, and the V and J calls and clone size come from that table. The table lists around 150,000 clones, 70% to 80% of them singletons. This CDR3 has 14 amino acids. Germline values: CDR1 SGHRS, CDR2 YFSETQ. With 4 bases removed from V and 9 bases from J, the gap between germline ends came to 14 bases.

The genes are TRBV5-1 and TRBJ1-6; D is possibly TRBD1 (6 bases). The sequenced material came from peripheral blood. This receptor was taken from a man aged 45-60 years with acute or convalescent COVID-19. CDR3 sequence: CASSGMDSLSPLHF. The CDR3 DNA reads TGCGCCAGCAGCGGCATGGACAGTCTTTCACCCCTCCACTTT.